The next 25 T cell receptor beta chains were all read from a single sample in a study of blood T cell repertoires in COVID-19. Repertoires were generated with immunoSEQ multiplex PCR, while TCRdb's copy carries only in-frame clones and drops some. In the table there are 60,000 or so clones, 70% to 90% of which are singletons. The sequenced material came from peripheral blood. These receptors all stem from a woman aged 65 to 85 with active COVID-19.

DNA of the CDR3: TGTGCCAGCAGCGAGGGACTAGCTGGGGAGACCCAGTACTTC. Its translation is CASSEGLAGETQYF. This chain joins TRBV5-4 and TRBJ2-5, with 9 bases identical to TRBD2. Trimming at V came to 4 bases and at J to 5 bases, leaving 6 bases not matched to a gene. Germline lookup yields CDR1 SGHNT and CDR2 YYREEE (reference sequence). The CDR3 totals 14 residues.

The genes are TRBV6-1 and TRBJ2-7, with a weak D call TRBD1 (6 bases). V dropped 2 bases and J dropped 1 base, with 27 bases sitting between them. CDR3 size: 20 residues. Germline lookup yields CDR1 MNHNS and CDR2 SASEGT. CDR3 sequence (DNA): TGTGCCAGCAGTGAAAGGGCAGGGGTAGTACTAACCATAAGATCCTACGAGCAGTACTTC. Translation gives CASSERAGVVLTIRSYEQYF.

This chain joins TRBV24-1 and TRBJ2-1; TRBD1 is a possible D gene (5 bases). V gave up 7 bases and J gave up 7 bases, with 10 bases separating them. From germline, CDR1 is KGHDR and CDR2 SFDVKD. The CDR3 covers 12 residues. The CDR3 DNA follows: TGTGCCACCAGCGATAGGGGTAATGAGCAGTTCTTC. This sequence encodes CATSDRGNEQFF.

The rearrangement joins TRBV5-5 to TRBJ2-3; 13 nucleotides match TRBD2. With V trimmed by 2 bases and J by 5 bases, 5 bases remained unmatched. Germline V gene data show CDR1 as SGHKS and CDR2 as YYEKEE (reference sequence). This CDR3 is built from 16 residues. The CDR3 bases are TGTGCCAGCAGCTTTACTAGCGGGAGGGCCATAGATACGCAGTATTTT. Amino acid sequence: CASSFTSGRAIDTQYF.

The CDR3 loop reads CASSLGLRGLGPNQPQHF. CDR3 bases: TGTGCCAGCAGCTTAGGCCTAAGGGGCCTCGGACCCAATCAGCCCCAGCATTTT. The gene calls are TRBV13 and TRBJ1-5; D may be TRBD1 (5 bases). Trimming took off 0 bases at V and 3 bases at J, with 18 bases between the two ends. Germline V gene lookup returns CDR1 PRHDT and CDR2 FYEKMQ (reference sequence). CDR3 length equals 18 residues.

The chain recombines TRBV5-4 with TRBJ2-3, with TRBD2 matching 12 bases. CDR1 is SGHNT, CDR2 YYREEE, per germline (reference sequence). V shed 4 bases, J shed 2 bases, and the junction held 5 bases outside the gene matches. The CDR3 is 16 amino acids. DNA for the CDR3: TGTGCCAGCAGCCGGACTAGCGGGAACCCCACAGATACGCAGTATTTT. Protein product: CASSRTSGNPTDTQYF.

CDR3 bases: TGCGCCAGCAGTGAGTCAGGGACTGGGGAAAAACTGTTTTTT. The encoded protein is CASSESGTGEKLFF. The V call is TRBV10-1, the J call TRBJ1-4; D is perhaps TRBD1 (5 bases). Germline V gives CDR1 WNHNN, CDR2 SYGVQD (reference sequence). V was shortened by 0 bases and J by 8 bases, with 10 bases between the two germline ends. The CDR3 spans 14 residues.

This sequence joins TRBV7-9 and TRBJ2-7; TRBD1 aligns across 10 bases. CDR1 and CDR2 from the germline V gene are SEHNR and FQNEAQ (reference sequence). The CDR3 totals 13 residues. The V gene end was trimmed by 5 bases and the J gene end by 2 bases; junction bases not matched to a gene: 0. The CDR3 loop is CASSDRGPYEQYF. The DNA for the CDR3 is TGTGCCAGCAGCGACAGGGGGCCCTACGAGCAGTACTTC.

The chain uses TRBV5-4 and TRBJ2-7, with 9 bases matching TRBD1. The CDR3 spans 17 residues. CDR1 and CDR2 from the germline V gene are SGHNT and YYREEE (reference sequence). Trimming removed 4 bases from V and 4 bases from J; junction bases left unmatched: 15. Here the CDR3 DNA reads TGTGCCAGCAGCGTGGGACAGGGAGGTCTACAAGGATACGAGCAGTACTTC. It translates to CASSVGQGGLQGYEQYF.

The chain's CDR3 is CASSPRTGGAETQYF. The CDR3 DNA sequence: TGTGCCAGCAGCCCCCGTACGGGGGGCGCCGAGACCCAGTACTTC. V and J are TRBV7-6 and TRBJ2-5, with a possible D match to TRBD2 (7 bases). The CDR3 length is 15 residues. Germline CDR1 is SGHVS and CDR2 is FNYEAQ. V was trimmed by 5 bases and J by 5 bases, leaving 18 bases between them.

The chain is built from TRBV5-1 and TRBJ2-5; the match to TRBD1 covers 7 bases. V lost 5 bases and J lost 3; bases outside the gene matches: 13. This CDR3 comprises 16 residues. Germline values: CDR1 SGHRS, CDR2 YFSETQ. The CDR3 DNA reads as TGCGCCAGCAGTAATACCGGGACAGCCCTCAAAGAGACCCAGTACTTC. Translated: CASSNTGTALKETQYF. The whole variable domain, filled in from reference TRBV5-1 and TRBJ2-5, reads KAGVTQTPRYLIKTRGQQVTLSCSPISGHRSVSWYQQTPGQGLQFLFEYFSETQRNKGNFPGRFSGRQFSNSRSEMNVSTLELGDSALYLCASSNTGTALKETQYFGPGTRLLVL.

This chain links TRBV30 with TRBJ1-1; D is possibly TRBD1 (5 bases). Trimming took off 5 bases at V and 2 bases at J, with 6 bases between the two ends. This CDR3 is built from 11 residues. Germline V gene sequence: CDR1 GTSNPN, CDR2 SVGIG (reference sequence). The CDR3 here is CAWGHNTEAFF. The DNA for the CDR3 is TGTGCCTGGGGACATAACACTGAAGCTTTCTTT.

V usage is TRBV4-2 and J usage is TRBJ1-4; D ambiguous. Looked up from germline, CDR1 is LGHNA and CDR2 is YNFKEQ. This CDR3 has 13 amino acids. V was shortened by 0 bases and J by 8 bases, with 7 bases between the two germline ends. CDR3 coding DNA: TGTGCCAGCAGCCAAGATCTTCGGGAAAAACTGTTTTTT. Translation gives CASSQDLREKLFF.

The J gene is TRBJ2-3, the V gene TRBV5-1; D might be TRBD2 (6 bases). Germline CDR1 SGHRS, CDR2 YFSETQ. This CDR3 spans 14 amino acids. V gave up 1 base and J gave up 5 bases, with 11 bases separating them. DNA for the CDR3: TGCGCCAGCAGCTTGAACCAGCGGGTAGATACGCAGTATTTT. This translates into CASSLNQRVDTQYF.

V is TRBV6-5 and J is TRBJ1-2, with 10 bases fitting TRBD1. This CDR3 is built from 15 residues. The ends lost 6 bases at V and 6 bases at J; junction bases unmatched: 10. Germline V lookup: CDR1 MNHEY, CDR2 SVGAGI. CDR3: CASRPGTGVYHGYTF. The CDR3 DNA is TGTGCCAGCAGACCCGGGACAGGGGTTTACCATGGCTACACCTTC.

The V gene is TRBV5-4, the J gene TRBJ2-2; TRBD2 matches 8 bases. The CDR3 spans 14 residues. Germline assignment: CDR1 SGHNT and CDR2 YYREEE (reference sequence). J gave up 7 bases and V 4 bases, and 6 bases lay outside the gene matches. DNA for the CDR3: TGTGCCAGCAGCCAGGGACTAGTAGTCGGGGAGCTGTTTTTT. This codes for CASSQGLVVGELFF.

V and J are TRBV5-1 and TRBJ2-2; 14 bases align to TRBD2. From germline, CDR1 is SGHRS and CDR2 YFSETQ. V was clipped by 4 bases and J by 1 base; unmatched bases: 6. CDR3 length: 18 residues. The CDR3 here is CASSRQGLAGGNTGELFF. For the CDR3, the DNA is TGCGCCAGCAGCCGACAAGGACTAGCGGGAGGGAACACCGGGGAGCTGTTTTTT. Filled out from reference TRBV5-1 and TRBJ2-2, the complete variable domain reads KAGVTQTPRYLIKTRGQQVTLSCSPISGHRSVSWYQQTPGQGLQFLFEYFSETQRNKGNFPGRFSGRQFSNSRSEMNVSTLELGDSALYLCASSRQGLAGGNTGELFFGEGSRLTVL.

The chain uses TRBV21-1 and TRBJ2-5; the table gives TRBD1 as D, unverified against the DNA. TRBV21-1 is given as a pseudogene. The CDR3 loop spans 16 amino acids. CDR3 sequence reads: CASSKVGITGQETQYF. The CDR3 nucleotides read TGTGCCAGCAGCAAAGTGGGGATTACAGGCCAAGAGACCCAGTACTTC.

The chain is built from TRBV27 and TRBJ2-6; D might be TRBD2 (6 bases). CDR3 length: 18 amino acids. Germline assignment: CDR1 MNHEY and CDR2 SMNVEV (reference sequence). V gave up 5 bases and J gave up 0 bases, with 17 bases separating them. The CDR3 DNA reads TGTGCCAGCAGTCCCCGGGGGAGTAAGAGCTCTGGGGCCAACGTCCTGACTTTC. This translates into CASSPRGSKSSGANVLTF.

The rearrangement links TRBV28 to TRBJ1-6, with D uncertain. V was pared by 6 bases and J by 7 bases, with 10 bases between. The CDR3 totals 13 residues. The germline CDR1 and CDR2 sequences are MDHEN and SYDVKM. The CDR3, as DNA: TGTGCCAGCAGAAGAGCAGGAAATTCACCCCTCCACTTT. It is translated as CASRRAGNSPLHF.

The chain couples TRBV6-5 to TRBJ2-1, with TRBD2 identical over 13 bases. Losses at the gene ends were 6 bases for V and 8 bases for J; bases not matched to a gene: 4. Germline loops: CDR1 MNHEY, CDR2 SVGAGI. The CDR3 has 14 amino acids. CDR3 protein: CASSRTSGSYEQFF. The CDR3 bases are TGTGCCAGCAGCAGGACTAGCGGGAGCTATGAGCAGTTCTTC.

V usage is TRBV10-1 and J usage is TRBJ2-1; 9 bases map to TRBD2. V was pared by 4 bases and J by 4 bases, with 11 bases of the junction left unmatched. Germline V CDR1 and CDR2: WNHNN, SYGVQD (reference sequence). This CDR3 has 17 amino acids. CDR3 in amino acids: CASSGGSGRGAYNEQFF. The CDR3 DNA reads TGCGCCAGCAGTGGGGGTAGCGGGAGAGGGGCATACAATGAGCAGTTCTTC.

The chain carries TRBV7-2 and TRBJ1-1, with D unclear. Deletions cut 1 base from V and 1 base from J, with 10 bases between. This CDR3 contains 15 residues. Germline CDR1 SGHTA, CDR2 FQGNSA. The CDR3 DNA reads as TGTGCCAGCAGCTTAGGACAAAGGCCGAACACTGAAGCTTTCTTT. Amino acids: CASSLGQRPNTEAFF.

This CDR3 reads CSDSLTGGEQFF. CDR3 in DNA: TGCAGCGACAGCCTGACAGGGGGTGAGCAGTTCTTC. The chain couples TRBV29-1 to TRBJ2-1; 9 nucleotides line up with TRBD1. In germline, CDR1 is SQVTM, CDR2 ANQGSEA. CDR3 length: 12 amino acids. V dropped 7 bases and J dropped 9; count of bases not matched to a gene: 7.

V and J are TRBV28 and TRBJ2-5; D is possibly TRBD2 (6 bases). This CDR3 region has 15 residues. Trimming cost V 3 bases and J 3 bases, with 14 bases left between them. Germline V CDR1 and CDR2: MDHEN, SYDVKM. The CDR3 spells CASSLNGGLEETQYF. CDR3 sequence (DNA): TGTGCCAGCAGTTTGAACGGGGGTTTAGAAGAGACCCAGTACTTC.